This record covers a single T cell receptor beta chain. Its antigen is still unknown. It has no much larger one-base neighbor in the sample; base qualities were not kept. The data derive from a study of OX40 agonist ivuxolimab in advanced cancers. With regard to the full study: The costimulatory receptor OX40 (CD134) was targeted by ivuxolimab, a fully human IgG2 agonistic monoclonal antibody. In the dose-escalation cohort, 65% to 85% of patients were male, and the mean age was 60 years with a range of about 23 to 79. Three dose-escalation patients achieved partial responses, one with hepatocellular carcinoma and two with cutaneous melanoma. Among the 52 dose-escalation patients, 19 had hepatocellular carcinoma, some 15 melanoma, 9 renal cell carcinoma and 9 head and neck cancer. The point of sequencing TCRbeta in the periphery was to test whether ivuxolimab changed TCR sequence diversity and drove clonal T-cell expansion. Intravenous ivuxolimab was administered to patients every 2 weeks at six dose levels: 0.01, 0.1, 0.3, 1.5, 3 and 10 mg/kg. Prior anti-PD-1, anti-PD-L1 or anti-CTLA-4 therapy was permitted, and checkpoint inhibitors had been received by about 36% of dose-escalation patients. The paper describes the monotherapy dose-escalation part (N of about 57 patients) of the phase I trial of ivuxolimab. What the work shows at the level of the full study, not this receptor alone: Partial responders in the 0.1-3.0 mg/kg groups had among the lowest normalized peripheral clonal expansion, especially among CD8+ T cells. Low levels of normalized T-cell clonal expansion were also seen in some patients who did not respond. Which antigens the clonally expanded peripheral T cells were specific for was not determined. After ivuxolimab, more expanded clones were found on average in CD8+ T cells than in CD4+ T cells. At doses of 0.1 to 3.0 mg/kg, clonal expansion of both CD4+ and CD8+ T cells in blood was seen between baseline and week 6.

CDR1 and CDR2, per the germline V gene, are SNHLY and FYNNEI. V ends up 6 bases short and J 8 bases short, with an unmatched junction base count of 16. Including cysteine and phenylalanine, the CDR3 has 17 amino acids. The kept DNA is CDR3 alone, 51 bases in frame from the first base. Genomic DNA was isolated from the sorted cells so that the TCRbeta CDR3 region could be sequenced. TCRbeta CDR3 regions were sequenced using the immunoSEQ Assay. TCRdb mirrors the immuneACCESS table, restricted to in-frame sequences. Some clones are absent from its copies; in checked studies, under half trace to an unresolved V gene, and the reason for the others is unknown. The table for this sample lists approximately 46,000 clones; roughly four fifths of them were counted only once. Over 2% of the sample belongs to the ten largest clones. The trial excluded patients who had a history of autoimmune disease or were on systemic immunosuppression. Peripheral blood for TCR sequencing was collected from all dose cohorts at baseline, on cycle 4 day 1, and on cycle 7 day 1. Samples came from an open-label, multicenter, first-in-human phase I dose-escalation trial of ivuxolimab. The trial enrolled adults with locally advanced or metastatic head and neck squamous cell, hepatocellular, melanoma or renal cell carcinoma. CD4+ and CD8+ T cells were sorted separately from peripheral blood before TCR sequencing.

The sample consisted of CD4+ or CD8+ T cells sorted from blood, taken in a trial of the OX40 agonist ivuxolimab. This receptor chain uses TRBV2 and TRBJ2-1, with 10 middle bases fitting TRBD1. The TCR originated in an adult with an advanced solid tumor such as melanoma, head and neck, liver or kidney cancer. This receptor carries the CDR3 CASRGTGALIRIYEQFF. The nucleotides are TGTGCCAGCAGAGGGACAGGGGCACTAATACGAATCTATGAGCAGTTCTTC.